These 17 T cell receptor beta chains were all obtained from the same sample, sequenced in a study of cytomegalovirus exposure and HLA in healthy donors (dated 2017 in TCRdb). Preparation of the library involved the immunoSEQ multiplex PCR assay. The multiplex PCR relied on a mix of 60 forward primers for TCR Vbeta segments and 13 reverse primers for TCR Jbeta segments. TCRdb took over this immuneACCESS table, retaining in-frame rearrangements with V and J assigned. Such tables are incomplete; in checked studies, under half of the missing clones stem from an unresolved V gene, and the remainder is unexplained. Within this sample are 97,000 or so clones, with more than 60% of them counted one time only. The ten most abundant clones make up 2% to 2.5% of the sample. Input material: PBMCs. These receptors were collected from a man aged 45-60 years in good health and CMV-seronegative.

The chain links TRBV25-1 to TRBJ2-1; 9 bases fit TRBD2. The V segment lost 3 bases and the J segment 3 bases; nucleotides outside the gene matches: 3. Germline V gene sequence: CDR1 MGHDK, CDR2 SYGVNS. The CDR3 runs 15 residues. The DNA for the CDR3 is TGTGCCAGCAGTGAGGGCGGGGGGGGCTACAATGAGCAGTTCTTC. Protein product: CASSEGGGGYNEQFF. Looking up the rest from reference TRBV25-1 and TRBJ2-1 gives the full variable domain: EADIYQTPRYLVIGTGKKITLECSQTMGHDKMYWYQQDPGMELHLIHYSYGVNSTEKGDLSSESTVSRIRTEHFPLTLESARPSHTSQYLCASSEGGGGYNEQFFGPGTRLTVL.

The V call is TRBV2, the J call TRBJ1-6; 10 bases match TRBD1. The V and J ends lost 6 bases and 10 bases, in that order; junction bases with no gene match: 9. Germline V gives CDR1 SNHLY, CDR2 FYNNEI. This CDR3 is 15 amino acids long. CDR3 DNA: TGTGCCAGCAGGGGACAGGGGAATGATGGATCACCCCTCCACTTT. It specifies CASRGQGNDGSPLHF.

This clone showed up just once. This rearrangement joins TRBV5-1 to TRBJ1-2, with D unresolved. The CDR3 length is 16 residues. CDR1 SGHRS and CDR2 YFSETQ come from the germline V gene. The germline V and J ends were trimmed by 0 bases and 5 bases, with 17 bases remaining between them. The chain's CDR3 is CASSLEAGRVIYGYTF. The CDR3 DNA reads TGCGCCAGCAGCTTGGAGGCAGGCCGAGTAATATATGGCTACACCTTC.

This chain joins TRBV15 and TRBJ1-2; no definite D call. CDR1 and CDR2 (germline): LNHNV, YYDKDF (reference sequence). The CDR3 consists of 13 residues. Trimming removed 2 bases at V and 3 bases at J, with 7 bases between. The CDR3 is CATSRQEDYGYTF. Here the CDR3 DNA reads TGTGCCACCAGCAGACAGGAAGACTATGGCTACACCTTC.

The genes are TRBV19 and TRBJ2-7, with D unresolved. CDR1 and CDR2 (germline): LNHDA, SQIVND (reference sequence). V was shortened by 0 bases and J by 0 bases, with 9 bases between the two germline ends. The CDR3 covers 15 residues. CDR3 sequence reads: CASSIDMGSSYEQYF. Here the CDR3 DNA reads TGTGCCAGTAGTATAGATATGGGCAGCTCCTACGAGCAGTACTTC.

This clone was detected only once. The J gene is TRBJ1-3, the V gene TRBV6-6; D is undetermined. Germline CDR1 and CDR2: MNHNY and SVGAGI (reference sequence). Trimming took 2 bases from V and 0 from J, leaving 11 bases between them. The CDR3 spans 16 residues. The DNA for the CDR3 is TGTGCCAGCAGTTACCTACTGCGGAGCTCTGGAAACACCATATATTTT. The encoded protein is CASSYLLRSSGNTIYF.

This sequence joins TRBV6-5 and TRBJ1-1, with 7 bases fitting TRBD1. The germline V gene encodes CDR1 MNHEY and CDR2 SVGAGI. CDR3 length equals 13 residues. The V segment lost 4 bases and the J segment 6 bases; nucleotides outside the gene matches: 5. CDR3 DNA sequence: TGTGCCAGCAGTTTACAGGGGTATCCTGAAGCTTTCTTT. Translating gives CASSLQGYPEAFF.

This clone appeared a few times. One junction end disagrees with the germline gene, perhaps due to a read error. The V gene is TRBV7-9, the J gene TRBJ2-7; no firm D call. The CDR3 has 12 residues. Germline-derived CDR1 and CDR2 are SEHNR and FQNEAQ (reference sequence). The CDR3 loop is CSSDGQAGEQYF. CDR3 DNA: TGTTCCAGCGATGGGCAGGCTGGGGAGCAGTACTTC.

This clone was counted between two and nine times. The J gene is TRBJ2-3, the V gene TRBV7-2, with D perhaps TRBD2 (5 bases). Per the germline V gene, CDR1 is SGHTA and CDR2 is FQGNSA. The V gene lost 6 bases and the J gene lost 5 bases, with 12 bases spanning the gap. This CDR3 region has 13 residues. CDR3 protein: CASSSGRGDTQYF. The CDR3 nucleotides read TGTGCCAGCAGTTCCGGACGGGGAGATACGCAGTATTTT.

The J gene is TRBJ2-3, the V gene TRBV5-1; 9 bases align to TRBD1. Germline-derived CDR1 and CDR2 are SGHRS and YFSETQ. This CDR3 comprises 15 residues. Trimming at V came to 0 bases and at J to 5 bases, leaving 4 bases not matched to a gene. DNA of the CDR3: TGCGCCAGCAGCTTGGGGGACAGGGCCAGAGATACGCAGTATTTT. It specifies CASSLGDRARDTQYF.

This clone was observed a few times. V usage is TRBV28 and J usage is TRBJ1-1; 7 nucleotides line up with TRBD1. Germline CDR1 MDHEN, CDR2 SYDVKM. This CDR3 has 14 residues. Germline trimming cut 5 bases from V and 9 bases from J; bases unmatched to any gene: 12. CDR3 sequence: CASSPASQGLKAFF. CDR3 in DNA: TGTGCCAGCAGTCCCGCCTCACAGGGGTTAAAAGCTTTCTTT. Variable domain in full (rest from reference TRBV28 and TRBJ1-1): DVKVTQSSRYLVKRTGEKVFLECVQDMDHENMFWYRQDPGLGLRLIYFSYDVKMKEKGDIPEGYSVSREKKERFSLILESASTNQTSMYLCASSPASQGLKAFFGQGTRLTVV.

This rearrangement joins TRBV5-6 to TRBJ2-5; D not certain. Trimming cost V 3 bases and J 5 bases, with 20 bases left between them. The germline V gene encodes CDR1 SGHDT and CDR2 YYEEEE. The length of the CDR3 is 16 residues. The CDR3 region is CASSSPQIAATETQYF. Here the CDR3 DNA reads TGTGCCAGCAGCTCACCTCAGATAGCCGCCACGGAGACCCAGTACTTC.

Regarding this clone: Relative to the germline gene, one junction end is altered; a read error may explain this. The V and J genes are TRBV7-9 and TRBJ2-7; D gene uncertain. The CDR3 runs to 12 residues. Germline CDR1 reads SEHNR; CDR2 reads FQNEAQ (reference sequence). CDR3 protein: CSSSFLPYEQYF. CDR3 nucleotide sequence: TGTTCCAGCAGCTTTCTCCCCTACGAGCAGTACTTC.

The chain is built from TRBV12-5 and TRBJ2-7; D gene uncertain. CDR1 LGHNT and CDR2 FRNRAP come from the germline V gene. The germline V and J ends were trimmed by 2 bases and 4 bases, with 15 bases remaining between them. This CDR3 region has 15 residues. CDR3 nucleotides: TGTGCTAGTGGTTTGTCCCCCTCGAGCCTTTACGAGCAGTACTTC. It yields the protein CASGLSPSSLYEQYF.

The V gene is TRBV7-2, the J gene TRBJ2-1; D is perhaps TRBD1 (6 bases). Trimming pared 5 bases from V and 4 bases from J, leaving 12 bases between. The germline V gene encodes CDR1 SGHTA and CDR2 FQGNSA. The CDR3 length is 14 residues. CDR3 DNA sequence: TGTGCCAGCAGCCGACCGGACAGTTACAATGAGCAGTTCTTC. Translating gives CASSRPDSYNEQFF.

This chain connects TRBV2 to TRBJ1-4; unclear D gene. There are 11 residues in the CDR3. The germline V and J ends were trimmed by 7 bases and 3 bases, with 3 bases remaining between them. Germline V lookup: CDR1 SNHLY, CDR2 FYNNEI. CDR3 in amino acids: CASTSNEKLFF. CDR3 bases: TGTGCCAGCACGTCTAATGAAAAACTGTTTTTT.

CDR3 DNA sequence: TGTGCCAGCAGCTTACCGGGGGGCGACAATCAGCCCCAGCATTTT. Translating gives CASSLPGGDNQPQHF. The rearrangement links TRBV7-2 to TRBJ1-5; D is perhaps TRBD1 (6 bases). The CDR3 length is 15 residues. CDR1 and CDR2 from the germline V gene are SGHTA and FQGNSA. V was cut by 2 bases and J by 3 bases, with 11 bases left in between. Combining the CDR3 with reference TRBV7-2 and TRBJ1-5 gives the whole variable domain GAGVSQSPSNKVTEKGKDVELRCDPISGHTALYWYRQSLGQGLEFLIYFQGNSAPDKSGLPSDRFSAERTGGSVSTLTIQRTQQEDSAVYLCASSLPGGDNQPQHFGDGTRLSIL.